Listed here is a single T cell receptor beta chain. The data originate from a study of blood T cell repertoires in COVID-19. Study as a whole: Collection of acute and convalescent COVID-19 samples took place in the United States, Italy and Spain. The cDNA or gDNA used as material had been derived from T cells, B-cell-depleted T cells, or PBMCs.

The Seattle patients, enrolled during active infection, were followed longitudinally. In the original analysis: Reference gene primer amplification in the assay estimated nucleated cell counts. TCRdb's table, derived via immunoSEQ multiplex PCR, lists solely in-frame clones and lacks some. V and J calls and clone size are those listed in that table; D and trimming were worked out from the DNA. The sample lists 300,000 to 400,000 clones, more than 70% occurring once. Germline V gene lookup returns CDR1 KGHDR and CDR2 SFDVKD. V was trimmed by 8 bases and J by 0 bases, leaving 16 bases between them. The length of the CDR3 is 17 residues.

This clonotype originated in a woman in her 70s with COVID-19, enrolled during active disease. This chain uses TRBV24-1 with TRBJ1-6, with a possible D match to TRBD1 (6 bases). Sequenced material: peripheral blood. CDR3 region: CATTVHRAYSYNSPLHF. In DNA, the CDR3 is TGTGCCACCACCGTCCACAGGGCCTACTCCTATAATTCACCCCTCCACTTT.